The TCR beta chain under discussion was sequenced for a study of blood T cell repertoires in COVID-19. Per the study methods: Researchers report that nucleated cell counts were estimated from reference gene primer amplification. Sequenced by immunoSEQ multiplex PCR; TCRdb stores in-frame clones only, minus some. D and trimming were read from the DNA, whereas the V and J calls and clone size are those reported in that table. The table lists approximately 83,000 clones, about 75% of them singletons. The V gene's germline CDR1 is LNHDA and CDR2 SQIVND (reference sequence). The CDR3 runs to 12 residues. V lost 4 bases, J lost 14 bases, and 17 bases lay in between.

V usage is TRBV19 and J usage is TRBJ1-2; D gene ambiguous. The clonotype was recovered from an elderly woman with acute or convalescent COVID-19. Input material: peripheral blood. CDR3 nucleotides: TGTGCCAGTAGTACCCCTGGCGGGCAGGTAACCTTC. This encodes CASSTPGGQVTF.